These T cell receptor beta chains were read from a single sample in a study of T-cell reconstitution after alpha-beta-depleted transplantation in children. MiXCR, run by TCRdb on the PCR reads, gives a single entry per CDR3 protein. The data contain a few hundred thousand distinct CDR3 sequences, 13% of them singletons. The sequences come from PBMCs, collected from the stem cell graft. The source of these receptors is a human donor who donated a stem cell graft to a child with Fanconi anemia. The CDR3 runs from the conserved cysteine through the conserved F or W. Each record gives: CDR3 protein, CDR3 DNA, D gene, J gene, clone size, V gene. D genes are given only for firm matches. Where a row states a size, it is once, few, many or the class of an expanded clone; other rows omit it.

cdr3_aa: CASSSGLRGTEAFF
cdr3_nt: TGTGCCAGCAGCTCGGGACTTCGAGGGACTGAAGCTTTCTTT
d_call: .
j_call: TRBJ1-1
clone_size: .
v_call: TRBV12-3/TRBV12-4

cdr3_aa: CAWAGAPSYNEQFF
cdr3_nt: TGTGCCTGGGCGGGGGCCCCCTCCTACAATGAGCAGTTCTTC
d_call: .
j_call: TRBJ2-1
clone_size: many
v_call: TRBV30

cdr3_aa: CASSFAGGPNEQFF
cdr3_nt: TGTGCCAGCAGCTTCGCTGGGGGCCCCAATGAGCAGTTCTTC
d_call: .
j_call: TRBJ2-1
clone_size: few
v_call: TRBV7-8

cdr3_aa: CSARTGVGNEQFF
cdr3_nt: TGCAGTGCTCGCACAGGGGTTGGCAATGAGCAGTTCTTC
d_call: TRBD1
j_call: TRBJ2-1
clone_size: .
v_call: TRBV20-1

cdr3_aa: CASSDPDTDTQYF
cdr3_nt: TGCGCCAGCAGTGACCCGGACACAGATACGCAGTATTTT
d_call: .
j_call: TRBJ2-3
clone_size: few
v_call: TRBV10-1

cdr3_aa: CAAKTAGANTEAFF
cdr3_nt: TGTGCCGCCAAGACGGCGGGGGCGAACACTGAAGCTTTCTTT
d_call: .
j_call: TRBJ1-1
clone_size: .
v_call: TRBV6-5

cdr3_aa: CASSPPGQGAYEQYF
cdr3_nt: TGTGCCAGCTCACCACCGGGACAGGGGGCTTACGAGCAGTACTTC
d_call: TRBD1
j_call: TRBJ2-7
clone_size: few
v_call: TRBV18

cdr3_aa: CASSLEGSGSGSPSTDTQYF
cdr3_nt: TGTGCCAGCAGCTTAGAGGGATCGGGATCAGGGTCCCCTAGCACAGATACGCAGTATTTT
d_call: .
j_call: TRBJ2-3
clone_size: .
v_call: TRBV13

cdr3_aa: CASSSRTGTGELFF
cdr3_nt: TGCGCCAGCAGCTCTAGGACAGGAACCGGGGAGCTGTTTTTT
d_call: TRBD1
j_call: TRBJ2-2
clone_size: .
v_call: TRBV5-1

cdr3_aa: CASSTFNLPGITGELFF
cdr3_nt: TGTGCCAGCAGCACATTCAACCTCCCGGGAATCACCGGGGAGCTGTTTTTT
d_call: .
j_call: TRBJ2-2
clone_size: .
v_call: TRBV11-2

cdr3_aa: CASSPWDRGLNQPQHF
cdr3_nt: TGTGCCAGCAGCCCCTGGGACAGGGGACTCAATCAGCCCCAGCATTTT
d_call: TRBD1
j_call: TRBJ1-5
clone_size: .
v_call: TRBV6-1

cdr3_aa: CASSQDPGSYNEQFF
cdr3_nt: TGCGCCAGCAGCCAAGATCCAGGCTCCTACAATGAGCAGTTCTTC
d_call: .
j_call: TRBJ2-1
clone_size: .
v_call: TRBV4-1

cdr3_aa: CASSHSPGQLFF
cdr3_nt: TGTGCCAGCAGCCACTCCCCGGGACAGCTGTTTTTT
d_call: TRBD1
j_call: TRBJ1-4
clone_size: few
v_call: TRBV3-1

cdr3_aa: CASTGTGGVTEAFF
cdr3_nt: TGTGCCAGCACCGGAACAGGGGGGGTCACTGAAGCTTTCTTT
d_call: TRBD1
j_call: TRBJ1-1
clone_size: many
v_call: TRBV6-5

cdr3_aa: CASSQIGTTGEQYF
cdr3_nt: TGTGCCAGCAGCCAGATCGGGACAACGGGAGAGCAGTACTTC
d_call: .
j_call: TRBJ2-7
clone_size: .
v_call: TRBV7-9

cdr3_aa: CASSPSPDRGQHEQFF
cdr3_nt: TGCGCCAGCAGCCCCTCCCCGGACAGGGGGCAACATGAGCAGTTCTTC
d_call: TRBD1
j_call: TRBJ2-1
clone_size: .
v_call: TRBV4-1

cdr3_aa: CASSLGQGGTEAFF
cdr3_nt: TGTGCCAGCAGTTTGGGACAGGGGGGAACTGAAGCTTTCTTT
d_call: TRBD1
j_call: TRBJ1-1
clone_size: many
v_call: TRBV12-3/TRBV12-4

cdr3_aa: CASSERGVTNTDTQYF
cdr3_nt: TGTGCCAGCAGCGAACGGGGGGTGACTAACACAGATACGCAGTATTTT
d_call: .
j_call: TRBJ2-3
clone_size: many
v_call: TRBV21-1

cdr3_aa: CSVGGGQGATNEQYF
cdr3_nt: TGCAGCGTGGGGGGGGGACAGGGGGCGACGAACGAGCAGTACTTC
d_call: TRBD1
j_call: TRBJ2-7
clone_size: .
v_call: TRBV29-1

cdr3_aa: CSAIAGATYNEQFF
cdr3_nt: TGCAGTGCTATTGCGGGGGCAACCTACAATGAGCAGTTCTTC
d_call: .
j_call: TRBJ2-1
clone_size: few
v_call: TRBV20-1

cdr3_aa: CASSWGDSRVNTEAFF
cdr3_nt: TGCGCCAGCAGCTGGGGGGACAGCCGTGTGAACACTGAAGCTTTCTTT
d_call: TRBD1
j_call: TRBJ1-1
clone_size: few
v_call: TRBV5-1

cdr3_aa: CASSVSGQPNYGYTF
cdr3_nt: TGTGCCAGCAGCGTGTCGGGACAGCCTAACTATGGCTACACCTTC
d_call: TRBD1
j_call: TRBJ1-2
clone_size: many
v_call: TRBV9

cdr3_aa: CASSYTMRDGYTF
cdr3_nt: TGTGCCAGCAGTTACACGATGCGGGACGGCTACACCTTC
d_call: .
j_call: TRBJ1-2
clone_size: .
v_call: TRBV6-2/TRBV6-3

cdr3_aa: CASSLTVEGAFF
cdr3_nt: TGTGCCAGCAGCTTAACGGTCGAGGGAGCTTTCTTT
d_call: .
j_call: TRBJ1-1
clone_size: .
v_call: TRBV7-2

cdr3_aa: CASSQDPYTYTEAFF
cdr3_nt: TGCGCCAGCAGCCAAGATCCTTACACCTACACTGAAGCTTTCTTT
d_call: .
j_call: TRBJ1-1
clone_size: few
v_call: TRBV4-3

cdr3_aa: CASRTGYYGYTF
cdr3_nt: TGTGCCAGCCGAACAGGGTACTATGGCTACACCTTC
d_call: .
j_call: TRBJ1-2
clone_size: .
v_call: TRBV25-1

cdr3_aa: CASSLDVFEQYF
cdr3_nt: TGTGCCAGCAGCTTGGACGTCTTCGAGCAGTACTTC
d_call: .
j_call: TRBJ2-7
clone_size: .
v_call: TRBV5-5

cdr3_aa: CASSQDLARSPMGYTF
cdr3_nt: TGCGCCAGCAGCCAAGATTTAGCCAGAAGTCCTATGGGCTACACCTTC
d_call: .
j_call: TRBJ1-2
clone_size: .
v_call: TRBV4-3

cdr3_aa: CASSLEQGSGTQYF
cdr3_nt: TGTGCCAGCAGCTTAGAACAGGGCTCGGGGACCCAGTACTTC
d_call: .
j_call: TRBJ2-5
clone_size: .
v_call: TRBV7-9

cdr3_aa: CASSVGGAGGYNEQFF
cdr3_nt: TGTGCCAGCAGCGTAGGGGGGGCGGGGGGCTACAATGAGCAGTTCTTC
d_call: TRBD2
j_call: TRBJ2-1
clone_size: .
v_call: TRBV9

cdr3_aa: CASSQDRAEIAFF
cdr3_nt: TGCGCCAGCAGCCAAGACAGGGCCGAGATAGCTTTCTTT
d_call: .
j_call: TRBJ1-1
clone_size: few
v_call: TRBV4-3

cdr3_aa: CASSSERGRTEAFF
cdr3_nt: TGTGCCAGCAGCTCGGAAAGGGGAAGGACTGAAGCTTTCTTT
d_call: .
j_call: TRBJ1-1
clone_size: .
v_call: TRBV5-4

cdr3_aa: CSARVGQGKDTQYF
cdr3_nt: TGCAGTGCTAGAGTCGGCCAGGGGAAAGATACGCAGTATTTT
d_call: .
j_call: TRBJ2-3
clone_size: .
v_call: TRBV20-1

cdr3_aa: CASSNRDRNANYGYTF
cdr3_nt: TGTGCCAGCAGCAACCGGGACAGGAACGCTAACTATGGCTACACCTTC
d_call: .
j_call: TRBJ1-2
clone_size: few
v_call: TRBV21-1

cdr3_aa: CSAAGTGDSGNTIYF
cdr3_nt: TGCAGTGCTGCCGGGACAGGAGACTCTGGAAACACCATATATTTT
d_call: TRBD1
j_call: TRBJ1-3
clone_size: .
v_call: TRBV20-1

cdr3_aa: CASTPGRFSGANVLTF
cdr3_nt: TGTGCCAGCACACCGGGACGTTTCTCTGGGGCCAACGTCCTGACTTTC
d_call: .
j_call: TRBJ2-6
clone_size: .
v_call: TRBV6-2/TRBV6-3

cdr3_aa: CASSLRRGNGYTF
cdr3_nt: TGTGCCAGCTCCCTACGCCGAGGGAATGGCTACACCTTC
d_call: .
j_call: TRBJ1-2
clone_size: .
v_call: TRBV18

cdr3_aa: CASSLGTGGSRTGELFF
cdr3_nt: TGTGCCAGCAGCTTGGGGACAGGGGGTAGTCGGACCGGGGAGCTGTTTTTT
d_call: TRBD1
j_call: TRBJ2-2
clone_size: many
v_call: TRBV5-5

cdr3_aa: CASTPEELGKPGELFF
cdr3_nt: TGTGCCAGCACCCCAGAAGAGCTAGGGAAACCCGGGGAGCTGTTTTTT
d_call: .
j_call: TRBJ2-2
clone_size: many
v_call: TRBV12-3/TRBV12-4

cdr3_aa: CASSAGVGSGANVLTF
cdr3_nt: TGTGCCAGCAGCGCGGGGGTAGGGTCTGGGGCCAACGTCCTGACTTTC
d_call: .
j_call: TRBJ2-6
clone_size: many
v_call: TRBV9

cdr3_aa: CASSVEARADTQYF
cdr3_nt: TGTGCCAGCAGCGTAGAGGCCCGGGCAGATACGCAGTATTTT
d_call: .
j_call: TRBJ2-3
clone_size: .
v_call: TRBV9

cdr3_aa: CASSQGQGREAFF
cdr3_nt: TGTGCCAGCAGTCAAGGACAGGGAAGAGAAGCTTTCTTT
d_call: TRBD1
j_call: TRBJ1-1
clone_size: .
v_call: TRBV12-3/TRBV12-4

cdr3_aa: CASSPRRGRSPETQYF
cdr3_nt: TGTGCCAGCAGTCCTAGGAGGGGGCGCAGCCCAGAGACCCAGTACTTC
d_call: .
j_call: TRBJ2-5
clone_size: few
v_call: TRBV11-2

cdr3_aa: CASSLGGIEPQHF
cdr3_nt: TGTGCCAGCAGTTTGGGGGGGATTGAGCCCCAGCATTTT
d_call: .
j_call: TRBJ1-5
clone_size: few
v_call: TRBV12-3/TRBV12-4

cdr3_aa: CASSYRLAGGPGTGELFF
cdr3_nt: TGTGCCAGCAGCTATAGACTAGCGGGGGGGCCGGGCACCGGGGAGCTGTTTTTT
d_call: TRBD2
j_call: TRBJ2-2
clone_size: few
v_call: TRBV11-2

cdr3_aa: CASSPRQGLNEQFF
cdr3_nt: TGTGCCAGCAGTCCTCGACAGGGCTTAAATGAGCAGTTCTTC
d_call: TRBD1
j_call: TRBJ2-1
clone_size: many
v_call: TRBV12-3/TRBV12-4

cdr3_aa: CASSPQISYNEQFF
cdr3_nt: TGTGCCAGTAGTCCACAGATTTCCTACAATGAGCAGTTCTTC
d_call: .
j_call: TRBJ2-1
clone_size: .
v_call: TRBV19

cdr3_aa: CASSRDRDQPQHF
cdr3_nt: TGTGCCAGCAGCCGGGACAGGGATCAGCCCCAGCATTTT
d_call: TRBD1
j_call: TRBJ1-5
clone_size: many
v_call: TRBV11-2

cdr3_aa: CSAGTQIYGYTF
cdr3_nt: TGCAGTGCCGGGACACAAATATATGGCTACACCTTC
d_call: .
j_call: TRBJ1-2
clone_size: few
v_call: TRBV20-1

cdr3_aa: CASSPDRSNTGELFF
cdr3_nt: TGTGCCAGCAGCCCTGACAGATCGAACACCGGGGAGCTGTTTTTT
d_call: .
j_call: TRBJ2-2
clone_size: many
v_call: TRBV9

cdr3_aa: CASSLFGKGQQPQHF
cdr3_nt: TGTGCCAGCAGTTTATTCGGGAAGGGGCAGCAGCCCCAGCATTTT
d_call: .
j_call: TRBJ1-5
clone_size: few
v_call: TRBV28